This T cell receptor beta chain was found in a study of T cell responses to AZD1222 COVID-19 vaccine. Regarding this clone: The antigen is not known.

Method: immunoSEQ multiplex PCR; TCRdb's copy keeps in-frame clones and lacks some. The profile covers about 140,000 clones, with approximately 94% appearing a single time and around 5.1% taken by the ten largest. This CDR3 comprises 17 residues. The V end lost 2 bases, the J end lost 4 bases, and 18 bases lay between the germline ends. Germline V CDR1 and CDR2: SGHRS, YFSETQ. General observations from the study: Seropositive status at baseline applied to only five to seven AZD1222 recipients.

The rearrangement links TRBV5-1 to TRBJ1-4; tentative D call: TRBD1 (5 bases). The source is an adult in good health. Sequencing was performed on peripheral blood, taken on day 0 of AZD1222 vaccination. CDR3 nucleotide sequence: TGCGCCAGCAGCTTAAGGTTTAGGGGTAGCTATAATGAAAAACTGTTTTTT. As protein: CASSLRFRGSYNEKLFF.